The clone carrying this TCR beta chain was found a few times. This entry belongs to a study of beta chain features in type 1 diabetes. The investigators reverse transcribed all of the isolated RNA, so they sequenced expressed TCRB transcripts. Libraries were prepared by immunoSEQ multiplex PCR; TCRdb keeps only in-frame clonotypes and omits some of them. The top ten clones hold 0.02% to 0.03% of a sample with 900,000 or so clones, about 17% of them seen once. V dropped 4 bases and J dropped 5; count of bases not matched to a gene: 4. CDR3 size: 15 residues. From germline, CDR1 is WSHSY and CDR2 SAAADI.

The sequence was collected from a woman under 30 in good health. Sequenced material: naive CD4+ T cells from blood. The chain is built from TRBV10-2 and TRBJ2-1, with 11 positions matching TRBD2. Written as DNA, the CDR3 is TGCGCCAGCAGTGTTGGGACTAGCGGAAACAATGAGCAGTTCTTC. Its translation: CASSVGTSGNNEQFF.